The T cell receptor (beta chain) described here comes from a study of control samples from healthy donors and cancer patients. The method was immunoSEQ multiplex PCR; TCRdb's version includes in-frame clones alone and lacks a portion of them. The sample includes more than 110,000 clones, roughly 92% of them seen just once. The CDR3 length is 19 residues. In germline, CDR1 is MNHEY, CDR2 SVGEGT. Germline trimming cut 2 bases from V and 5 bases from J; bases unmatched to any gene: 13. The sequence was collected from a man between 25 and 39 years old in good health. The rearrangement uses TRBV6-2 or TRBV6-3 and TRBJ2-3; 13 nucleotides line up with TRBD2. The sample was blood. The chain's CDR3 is CASSYVSSRTSGRGDTQYF. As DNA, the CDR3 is TGTGCCAGCAGTTACGTCTCATCCAGGACTAGCGGGAGAGGAGATACGCAGTATTTT.